A single sample gave rise to the 22 T cell receptor beta chains below, sequenced in a study of CD8 T cells in ankylosing spondylitis. TCRdb fed the 5' RACE reads into MiXCR, producing one record per CDR3 protein. The table has tens of thousands of distinct CDR3 sequences, 6.5% to 9.5% seen once; the top ten hold just under 30%. The sequenced material came from blood. The receptors shown here come from a male donor with ankylosing spondylitis or in good health (not recorded which).

This clonotype was seen repeatedly, ten times or more. The rearrangement joins TRBV28 to TRBJ2-7; 10 bases agree with TRBD1. The CDR3 runs 14 residues. J lost 3 bases, V lost 7 bases, and 6 bases had no gene match. Germline loops: CDR1 MDHEN, CDR2 SYDVKM. Written as DNA, the CDR3 is TGTGCCAGCATCCCCGGGACAGGGGTCTACGAGCAGTACTTC. This sequence encodes CASIPGTGVYEQYF. The full variable domain, rest sourced from reference TRBV28 and TRBJ2-7, is DVKVTQSSRYLVKRTGEKVFLECVQDMDHENMFWYRQDPGLGLRLIYFSYDVKMKEKGDIPEGYSVSREKKERFSLILESASTNQTSMYLCASIPGTGVYEQYFGPGTRLTVT.

This clonotype was observed a handful of times. The chain is built from TRBV27 and TRBJ2-3; D is perhaps TRBD1 or TRBD2 (6 bases each). V dropped 2 bases and J dropped 0 bases, with 15 bases sitting between them. The CDR3 has 17 residues. Germline CDR1 and CDR2: MNHEY and SMNVEV (reference sequence). The CDR3 DNA reads as TGTGCCAGCAGTTTAATAGCCGGGGGCCATAGCACAGATACGCAGTATTTT. This gives the protein CASSLIAGGHSTDTQYF.

The rearrangement uses TRBV7-2 and TRBJ1-4; no firm D call. The V gene's germline CDR1 is SGHTA and CDR2 FQGNSA. CDR3 size: 15 residues. Trimming left V 2 bases short and J 8 bases short, with 15 bases between. The chain's CDR3 is CASSLPGRSGEKLFF. CDR3 in DNA: TGTGCCAGCAGCTTACCCGGCAGAAGTGGCGAAAAACTGTTTTTT.

This clonotype was counted only a few times. The DNA for the CDR3 is TGTGCCAGCAGCGTACACACGACGGGCAAAAACATTCAGTACTTC. This sequence encodes CASSVHTTGKNIQYF. The rearrangement uses TRBV7-2 and TRBJ2-4; no clear D. CDR1 is SGHTA, CDR2 FQGNSA, per germline. CDR3 size: 15 residues. V lost 5 bases and J 3 bases, leaving 14 bases between the germline ends.

This clonotype was counted at least ten times. The chain recombines TRBV12-3 or TRBV12-4 with TRBJ2-5; 8 nucleotides align to TRBD2. CDR3 length: 16 amino acids. The V gene end was trimmed by 7 bases and the J gene end by 4 bases; junction bases not matched to a gene: 14. DNA for the CDR3: TGTGCCAGCAAAAGAACCGGGACTAGAGGGTCAGAGACCCAGTACTTC. Amino acids: CASKRTGTRGSETQYF.

This clonotype was seen many times. The chain recombines TRBV6-2 or TRBV6-3 with TRBJ2-5; 12 bases match TRBD2. Germline V gene data show CDR1 as MNHEY and CDR2 as SVGEGT. The CDR3 length is 16 residues. The V gene end was trimmed by 2 bases and the J gene end by 4 bases; junction bases not matched to a gene: 5. CDR3 in DNA: TGTGCCAGCAGTTACCGCGGACTAGCGGGACTAGAGACCCAGTACTTC. It specifies CASSYRGLAGLETQYF.

This chain joins TRBV3-1 and TRBJ2-5, with TRBD2 matching 8 bases. Germline CDR1 LGHDT, CDR2 YNNKEL (reference sequence). V gave up 4 bases and J gave up 5 bases; unmatched junction bases: 12. CDR3 size: 16 residues. The CDR3 region is CASSPTAGGARETQYF. Here the CDR3 DNA reads TGTGCCAGCAGCCCCACAGCCGGGGGGGCGCGGGAGACCCAGTACTTC.

The table lists this clonotype with a few counts. The V and J genes are TRBV11-1 and TRBJ2-1, with D perhaps matching TRBD2 (6 bases). Germline V gene sequence: CDR1 SGHAT, CDR2 FQDESV (reference sequence). Trimming stripped 5 bases from V and 0 bases from J, with 11 bases between. This CDR3 contains 15 residues. Here the CDR3 reads CASSPRGSSYNEQFF. In DNA, the CDR3 is TGTGCCAGCAGCCCACGGGGGAGCTCCTACAATGAGCAGTTCTTC.

This clonotype appeared many times. The chain combines TRBV10-3 with TRBJ2-2; a weak D match, TRBD2 (5 bases). V shed 6 bases and J shed 6 bases, with 17 bases lying between them. Germline CDR1 is ENHRY and CDR2 is SYGVKD. The CDR3 contains 15 residues. The CDR3 sequence is CAIREETTGAGELFF. The CDR3 DNA is TGTGCCATCAGGGAGGAAACCACTGGGGCCGGGGAGCTGTTTTTT.

This clonotype was counted between two and nine times. The chain is built from TRBV5-1 and TRBJ2-5; TRBD1 matches 7 bases. Germline assignment: CDR1 SGHRS and CDR2 YFSETQ. This CDR3 is 14 amino acids long. With V trimmed by 4 bases and J by 1 base, 4 bases remained unmatched. This chain's CDR3 is CASSHGQAQETQYF. The CDR3, as DNA: TGCGCCAGCAGCCACGGACAGGCCCAAGAGACCCAGTACTTC.

This clonotype was seen only a few times. The V and J genes are TRBV6-2 or TRBV6-3 and TRBJ2-4, with TRBD2 matching over 8 bases. The CDR3 is 14 amino acids. Germline V gene lookup returns CDR1 MNHEY and CDR2 SVGEGT. Trimming removed 6 bases from V and 3 bases from J; junction bases left unmatched: 4. In DNA form, the CDR3 reads TGTGCCAGCAGCGGAGCGGGAGTCAAAAACATTCAGTACTTC. Translation: CASSGAGVKNIQYF.

V usage is TRBV2 and J usage is TRBJ2-1, with D unclear. The germline gives CDR1 SNHLY, CDR2 FYNNEI. There are 12 residues in the CDR3. The V end was cut by 3 bases, the J end by 7 bases, with 7 bases between. CDR3 sequence reads: CASSDGWNEQFF. CDR3 bases: TGTGCCAGCAGTGACGGTTGGAATGAGCAGTTCTTC.

V usage is TRBV5-6 and J usage is TRBJ2-3; TRBD2 aligns across 7 bases. The CDR3 length is 14 residues. Trimming removed 4 bases from V and 5 bases from J; junction bases left unmatched: 7. Germline assignment: CDR1 SGHDT and CDR2 YYEEEE. For the CDR3, the DNA is TGTGCCAGCAGCGTGGGCGGGGAGGGAGATACGCAGTATTTT. Its translation is CASSVGGEGDTQYF. Complete variable domain (other parts from reference TRBV5-6 and TRBJ2-3): DAGVTQSPTHLIKTRGQQVTLRCSPKSGHDTVSWYQQALGQGPQFIFQYYEEEERQRGNFPDRFSGHQFPNYSSELNVNALLLGDSALYLCASSVGGEGDTQYFGPGTRLTVL.

The chain has TRBV29-1 and TRBJ2-3, with TRBD2 matching over 7 bases. The V gene end was trimmed by 7 bases and the J gene end by 5 bases; junction bases not matched to a gene: 9. Germline V CDR1 and CDR2: SQVTM, ANQGSEA. This CDR3 region has 13 residues. In DNA form, the CDR3 reads TGCAGCGCCTCAGGCGGCGGGGGAGATACGCAGTATTTT. It yields the protein CSASGGGGDTQYF.

This clonotype was counted ten times or more. This sequence joins TRBV7-7 and TRBJ2-1; TRBD2 might be the D (6 bases). Trimming cost V 4 bases and J 4 bases, with 20 bases left between them. Per the germline V gene, CDR1 is SSHAT and CDR2 is FNYEAQ (reference sequence). The CDR3 totals 17 residues. CDR3 coding DNA: TGTGCCAGCAGCTCGACAGTCGTGGGACGGGAGTACAATGAGCAGTTCTTC. Translation: CASSSTVVGREYNEQFF.

In its sample, this clonotype was seen many times. V gene TRBV5-1 combines with J gene TRBJ2-2, with a weak D call TRBD1 (5 bases). The germline V gene has CDR1 SGHRS and CDR2 YFSETQ. The CDR3 extends over 15 amino acids. Trimming removed 0 bases from V and 5 bases from J, with 11 bases in between. The CDR3 DNA follows: TGCGCCAGCAGCTTGGAGCCCCAGGGTACCGGGGAGCTGTTTTTT. It specifies CASSLEPQGTGELFF.

This clonotype came up many times. Here the CDR3 DNA reads TGTGCCAGCAGCCTAACGTACCGCGAGACCCAGTACTTC. This gives the protein CASSLTYRETQYF. The J gene is TRBJ2-5, the V gene TRBV7-2, with D hard to call. There are 13 residues in the CDR3. The germline V gene encodes CDR1 SGHTA and CDR2 FQGNSA. Trimming took off 5 bases at V and 5 bases at J, with 12 bases between the two ends. Combining the CDR3 with reference TRBV7-2 and TRBJ2-5 gives the whole variable domain GAGVSQSPSNKVTEKGKDVELRCDPISGHTALYWYRQSLGQGLEFLIYFQGNSAPDKSGLPSDRFSAERTGGSVSTLTIQRTQQEDSAVYLCASSLTYRETQYFGPGTRLLVL.

This clonotype was seen a handful of times. The genes are TRBV30 and TRBJ2-2, with 7 bases identical to TRBD1. This CDR3 has 15 amino acids. Germline V gene sequence: CDR1 GTSNPN, CDR2 SVGIG (reference sequence). J was trimmed by 5 bases and V by 3 bases; bases with no gene match: 9. The CDR3: CAWRFDSRGTGELFF. The CDR3 coding sequence is TGTGCCTGGAGATTCGACTCCAGGGGGACCGGGGAGCTGTTTTTT.

This clonotype has a handful of counts. J is TRBJ2-3 and V is TRBV5-1; D is perhaps TRBD1 (6 bases). There are 15 residues in the CDR3. Trimming shortened V by 5 bases and J by 2 bases, and 15 bases separated the two germline ends. Per germline, CDR1 SGHRS and CDR2 YFSETQ. The CDR3 DNA sequence: TGCGCCAGCAGGTTTTCCGGACAGACCACAGATACGCAGTATTTT. It codes for CASRFSGQTTDTQYF.

Relative to its sample, this clonotype is medium-sized (0.01 to 0.1%). V is TRBV7-2 and J is TRBJ2-1; 7 bases align to TRBD1. This CDR3 spans 16 amino acids. V lost 4 bases, J lost 5 bases, and 11 bases stayed unmatched. In germline, CDR1 is SGHTA, CDR2 FQGNSA. The CDR3 DNA follows: TGTGCCAGCAGCTACCGCCCGGGACAGCCAGACAATGAGCAGTTCTTC. Amino acids: CASSYRPGQPDNEQFF.

This clonotype has only a few counts. V gene TRBV5-1 combines with J gene TRBJ2-2; 8 nucleotides match TRBD1. The CDR3 extends over 14 amino acids. Germline V lookup: CDR1 SGHRS, CDR2 YFSETQ. The J segment lost 1 base and the V segment lost 9 bases, leaving 5 bases of the junction unmatched. CDR3 amino acids: CATTGTGNTGELFF. In DNA form, the CDR3 reads TGCGCCACCACTGGGACAGGGAACACCGGGGAGCTGTTTTTT. Looking up the rest from reference TRBV5-1 and TRBJ2-2 gives the full variable domain: KAGVTQTPRYLIKTRGQQVTLSCSPISGHRSVSWYQQTPGQGLQFLFEYFSETQRNKGNFPGRFSGRQFSNSRSEMNVSTLELGDSALYLCATTGTGNTGELFFGEGSRLTVL.

The chain has TRBV3-1 and TRBJ2-3; 9 bases line up with TRBD1. The CDR3 is 15 amino acids. J lost 3 bases, V lost 3 bases, and 4 bases had no gene match. In germline, CDR1 is LGHDT, CDR2 YNNKEL (reference sequence). Written as DNA, the CDR3 is TGTGCCAGCAGCCAGACGACAGGGGGGACAGATACGCAGTATTTT. It specifies CASSQTTGGTDTQYF.